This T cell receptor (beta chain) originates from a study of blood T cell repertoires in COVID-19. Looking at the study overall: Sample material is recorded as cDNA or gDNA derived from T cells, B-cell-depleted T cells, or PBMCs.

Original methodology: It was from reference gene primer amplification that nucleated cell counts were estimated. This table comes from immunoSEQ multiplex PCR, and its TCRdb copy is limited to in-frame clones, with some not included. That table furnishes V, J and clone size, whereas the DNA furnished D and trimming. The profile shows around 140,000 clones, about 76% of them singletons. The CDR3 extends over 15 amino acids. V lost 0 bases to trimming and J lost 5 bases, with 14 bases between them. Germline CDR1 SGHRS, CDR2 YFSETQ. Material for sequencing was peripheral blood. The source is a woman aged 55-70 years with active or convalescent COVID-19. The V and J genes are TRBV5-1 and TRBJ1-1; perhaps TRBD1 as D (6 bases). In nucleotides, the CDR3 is TGCGCCAGCAGCTTGGGTGGCAGGGGTGGAACTGAAGCTTTCTTT. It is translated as CASSLGGRGGTEAFF.